The 15 T cell receptor beta chains in this list originate from one sample, sequenced in a study of OX40 agonist ivuxolimab in advanced cancers. The repertoire was sequenced with immunoSEQ multiplex PCR; TCRdb's copy has only in-frame clones and lacks some. The sample yields tens of thousands of clones, 85% seen once. Material: CD4+ or CD8+ T cells sorted from blood, obtained in a trial of the OX40 agonist ivuxolimab. Receptor source: an adult with an advanced solid tumor such as melanoma, head and neck, liver or kidney cancer.

This chain joins TRBV14 and TRBJ1-2, with a tentative D call TRBD1 (6 bases). This CDR3 spans 15 amino acids. The V end was cut by 0 bases, the J end by 5 bases, with 13 bases between. The germline V gene encodes CDR1 SGHDN and CDR2 FVKESK. In DNA, the CDR3 is TGTGCCAGCAGCCAAGATCTGGACAGAACGTATGGCTACACCTTC. This sequence encodes CASSQDLDRTYGYTF.

The chain uses TRBV6-6 and TRBJ2-5; TRBD2 matches 7 bases. In germline, CDR1 is MNHNY, CDR2 SVGAGI (reference sequence). There are 11 residues in the CDR3. V lost 6 bases to trimming and J lost 11 bases; unmatched junction nucleotides: 6. The chain's CDR3 is CASSLMREQYF. Here the CDR3 DNA reads TGTGCCAGCAGCCTAATGCGGGAGCAGTACTTC.

V is TRBV5-1 and J is TRBJ2-5; 7 nucleotides match TRBD2. This CDR3 region has 16 residues. Germline-derived CDR1 and CDR2 are SGHRS and YFSETQ. V was clipped by 4 bases and J by 5 bases; unmatched bases: 14. The CDR3 sequence is CASSTDIAGSGETQYF. DNA of the CDR3: TGCGCCAGCAGCACCGATATAGCGGGTTCCGGGGAGACCCAGTACTTC.

The chain uses TRBV28 and TRBJ2-7; 8 nucleotides agree with TRBD2. This CDR3 is built from 19 residues. CDR1 and CDR2 (germline): MDHEN, SYDVKM. V gave up 4 bases and J gave up 5 bases; unmatched junction bases: 22. CDR3 DNA: TGTGCCAGCAGTTCGAGGAGTTGGTCCGGGACTAGTTCAATGCACGAGCAGTACTTC. Protein sequence: CASSSRSWSGTSSMHEQYF.

V gene TRBV9 combines with J gene TRBJ1-6; D ambiguous. CDR3 size: 14 residues. V was pared by 3 bases and J by 14 bases, with 18 bases between. Germline-derived CDR1 and CDR2 are SGDLS and YYNGEE. The CDR3 DNA reads TGTGCCAGCAGCGACCCCGCCGGAATGGGGACCCTCCACTTT. It codes for CASSDPAGMGTLHF.

This clone showed up just a few times. This chain uses TRBV28 with TRBJ1-2; 7 bases fit TRBD1. The junction had 10 bases not matched to a gene; V was cut back by 5 bases and J by 7 bases. CDR3 length equals 14 residues. The germline V gene has CDR1 MDHEN and CDR2 SYDVKM. The CDR3 DNA reads as TGTGCCAGCAGTAACTGGGACAGCCCGGCTGGCTACACCTTC. Protein: CASSNWDSPAGYTF.

The chain combines TRBV2 with TRBJ2-7, with TRBD2 matching 9 bases. Germline V lookup: CDR1 SNHLY, CDR2 FYNNEI. This CDR3 contains 15 residues. After removal of 4 bases from V and 0 bases from J, the junction contained 4 bases not matched to a gene. CDR3 DNA: TGTGCCAGCAGTGGATTTAGCGGGAGCTCCTACGAGCAGTACTTC. Its translation is CASSGFSGSSYEQYF. Complete variable domain (other parts from reference TRBV2 and TRBJ2-7): EPEVTQTPSHQVTQMGQEVILRCVPISNHLYFYWYRQILGQKVEFLVSFYNNEISEKSEIFDDQFSVERPDGSNFTLKIRSTKLEDSAMYFCASSGFSGSSYEQYFGPGTRLTVT.

The genes are TRBV30 and TRBJ2-7; 7 nucleotides line up with TRBD2. The V segment lost 2 bases and the J segment 1 base; nucleotides outside the gene matches: 17. The length of the CDR3 is 18 residues. Germline loops: CDR1 GTSNPN, CDR2 SVGIG (reference sequence). The CDR3 loop reads CAWSTSIGGSGWSYEQYF. Here the CDR3 DNA reads TGTGCCTGGAGTACCTCCATCGGGGGGAGCGGGTGGTCCTACGAGCAGTACTTC.

The chain couples TRBV28 to TRBJ1-4; D call uncertain. The CDR3 runs to 14 residues. Germline CDR1 is MDHEN and CDR2 is SYDVKM. V was cut by 3 bases and J by 4 bases, with 9 bases left in between. CDR3 loop: CASSFGRINEKLFF. The DNA of the CDR3 is TGTGCCAGCAGTTTCGGCAGGATTAATGAAAAACTGTTTTTT.

The chain combines TRBV30 with TRBJ2-7; 9 nucleotides match TRBD1. Germline CDR1 GTSNPN, CDR2 SVGIG (reference sequence). V shed 1 base, J shed 3 bases, and the junction held 4 bases outside the gene matches. CDR3 size: 14 residues. DNA for the CDR3: TGTGCCTGGAGTGGGACAGGGGAACTCTACGAGCAGTACTTC. It specifies CAWSGTGELYEQYF. Looking up the rest from reference TRBV30 and TRBJ2-7 gives the full variable domain: SQTIHQWPATLVQPVGSPLSLECTVEGTSNPNLYWYRQAAGRGLQLLFYSVGIGQISSEVPQNLSASRPQDRQFILSSKKLLLSDSGFYLCAWSGTGELYEQYFGPGTRLTVT.

This chain joins TRBV2 and TRBJ2-1; TRBD1 matches 7 bases. CDR1 SNHLY and CDR2 FYNNEI come from the germline V gene. The CDR3 is 17 residues long. With 11 bases clipped from V and 9 bases from J, the junction kept 25 bases outside the gene matches. Here the CDR3 reads CAGITTKAGTAVGEQFF. CDR3 DNA: TGTGCCGGCATAACCACCAAGGCAGGGACAGCGGTAGGTGAGCAGTTCTTC.

This chain links TRBV28 with TRBJ2-7; 12 nucleotides match TRBD2. V shed 5 bases and J 5 bases; nucleotides not matched to a gene: 7. Germline V lookup: CDR1 MDHEN, CDR2 SYDVKM. This CDR3 is 15 amino acids long. CDR3 amino acids: CASSQLAGGFDEQYF. The CDR3 bases are TGTGCCAGCAGTCAGCTAGCGGGAGGGTTCGACGAGCAGTACTTC.

This clone was observed a few times. The CDR3 reads CASTPSGTSLYNEQFF. CDR3 DNA: TGTGCCAGCACCCCTAGCGGTACGAGCCTTTACAATGAGCAGTTCTTC. V and J are TRBV11-3 and TRBJ2-1; 7 positions agree with TRBD2. The CDR3 contains 16 residues. The ends lost 7 bases at V and 4 bases at J; junction bases unmatched: 13. Per the germline V gene, CDR1 is SGHNT and CDR2 is YENEEA.

The chain carries TRBV4-1 and TRBJ2-2, with D maybe TRBD1 (6 bases). CDR3 size: 18 residues. Trimming removed 4 bases at V and 6 bases at J, with 24 bases between. Germline V gene lookup returns CDR1 MGHRA and CDR2 YSYEKL. The CDR3 region is CASSPELDRHALAGELFF. In DNA, the CDR3 is TGCGCCAGCAGCCCCGAGTTGGACAGACATGCTTTGGCCGGGGAGCTGTTTTTT.

This sequence joins TRBV7-8 and TRBJ2-1; TRBD1 is a possible D gene (6 bases). CDR3 length: 14 residues. Trimming took off 2 bases at V and 8 bases at J, with 13 bases between the two ends. The V gene's germline CDR1 is SGHVS and CDR2 FQNEAQ. CDR3 residues: CASSLLWGLDEQFF. CDR3 bases: TGTGCCAGCAGCTTATTGTGGGGGCTGGATGAGCAGTTCTTC.